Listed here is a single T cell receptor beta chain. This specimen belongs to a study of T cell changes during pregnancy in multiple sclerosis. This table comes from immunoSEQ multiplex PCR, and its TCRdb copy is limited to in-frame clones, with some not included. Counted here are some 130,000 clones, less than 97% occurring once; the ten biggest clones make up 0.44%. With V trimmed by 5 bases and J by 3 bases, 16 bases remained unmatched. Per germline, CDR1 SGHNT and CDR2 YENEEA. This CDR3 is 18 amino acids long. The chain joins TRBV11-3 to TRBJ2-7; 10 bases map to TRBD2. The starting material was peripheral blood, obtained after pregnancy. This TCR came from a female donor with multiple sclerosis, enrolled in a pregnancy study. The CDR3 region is CASSPDRAGLAGDYEQYF. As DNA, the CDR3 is TGTGCCAGCAGCCCCGACAGGGCTGGCCTAGCGGGAGACTACGAGCAGTACTTC.